The sequence of this TCR beta chain was determined in a study of PD-L1 blockade in urothelial cancer. Libraries were prepared by immunoSEQ multiplex PCR; TCRdb keeps only in-frame clonotypes and omits some of them. Altogether about 49,000 clones are present, 79% being singletons, with the ten largest covering 8% to 13%. Time point: pretreatment peripheral blood. The CDR3 is made up of 14 amino acids. Germline CDR1 reads LNHDA; CDR2 reads SQIVND (reference sequence). V lost 6 bases and J 1 base, leaving 12 bases between the germline ends. The sequence came from a man aged 65 to 79 with urothelial cancer. The material sequenced was PBMCs, taken around atezolizumab (anti-PD-L1) treatment. This chain links TRBV19 with TRBJ1-2; a possible D gene is TRBD1 (5 bases). CDR3 protein: CASSRSGGNYGYTF. The CDR3 bases are TGTGCCAGTAGCCGTTCGGGGGGTAACTATGGCTACACCTTC. Filled out from reference TRBV19 and TRBJ1-2, the complete variable domain reads DGGITQSPKYLFRKEGQNVTLSCEQNLNHDAMYWYRQDPGQGLRLIYYSQIVNDFQKGDIAEGYSVSREKKESFPLTVTSAQKNPTAFYLCASSRSGGNYGYTFGSGTRLTVV.